The clone carrying this T cell receptor beta chain was observed once. The data originate from a study of control samples from healthy donors and cancer patients. Repertoires were generated with immunoSEQ multiplex PCR, while TCRdb's copy carries only in-frame clones and drops some. The sample consists of approximately 180,000 clones, 80% to 95% of them appearing once. The sample taken for sequencing was blood. This sequence originates from a woman between 40 and 55 years old in good health.

Here the CDR3 DNA reads TGTGCCAGCTCGCCCCCGGGTCTGGGTTCTAACACTGAAGCTTTCTTT. Translating it yields CASSPPGLGSNTEAFF. The J gene is TRBJ1-1, the V gene TRBV18; unclear D gene. The germline CDR1 and CDR2 sequences are KGHSH and LQKENI. The V and J ends lost 6 bases and 2 bases respectively, with 19 bases between them. CDR3 size: 16 residues.